The clone carrying this T cell receptor (beta chain) is labeled medium-sized. Its specificity is unknown. Time point: sample taken at primary tumor resection. Without sorting, whole RNA was sequenced from tumor, nontumor lung or frozen PBMC. MiXCR, run by TCRdb on the 5' RACE reads, gives a single entry per CDR3 protein. The sample shows 13,000 or so distinct CDR3 sequences, approximately 5.4% of them seen only once. These data come from a study of spatial heterogeneity in lung cancer. Study-level findings and limits: Tumors with more nonsynonymous mutations had more expanded intratumoral alpha and beta TCRs.

Germline V CDR1 and CDR2: KGHDR, SFDVKD. V was shortened by 6 bases and J by 7 bases, with 6 bases between the two germline ends. The CDR3 totals 11 residues. The receptor comes from a female donor with early-stage non-small cell lung cancer. The specimen was lung tumor tissue, collected at surgery. The V gene is TRBV24-1, the J gene TRBJ2-1; D remains ambiguous. CDR3 nucleotide sequence: TGTGCCACCAGTTCACCAAATGAGCAGTTCTTC. It translates to CATSSPNEQFF.